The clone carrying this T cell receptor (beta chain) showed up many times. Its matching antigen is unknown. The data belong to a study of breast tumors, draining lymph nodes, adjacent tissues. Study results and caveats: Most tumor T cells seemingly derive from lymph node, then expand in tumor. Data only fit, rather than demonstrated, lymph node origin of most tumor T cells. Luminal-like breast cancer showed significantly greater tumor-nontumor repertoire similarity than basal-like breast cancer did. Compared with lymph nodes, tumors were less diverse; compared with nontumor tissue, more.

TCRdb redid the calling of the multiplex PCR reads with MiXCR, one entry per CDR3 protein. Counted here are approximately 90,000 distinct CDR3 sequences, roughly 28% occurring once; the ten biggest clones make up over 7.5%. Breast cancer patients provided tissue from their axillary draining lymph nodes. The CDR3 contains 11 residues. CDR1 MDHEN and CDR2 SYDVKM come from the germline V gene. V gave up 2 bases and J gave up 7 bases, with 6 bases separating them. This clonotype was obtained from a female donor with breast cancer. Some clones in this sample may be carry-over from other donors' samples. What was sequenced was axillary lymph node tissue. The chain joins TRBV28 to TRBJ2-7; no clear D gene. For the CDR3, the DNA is TGTGCCAGCAGTTTAGTCGGAGAGCAGTACTTC. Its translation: CASSLVGEQYF.